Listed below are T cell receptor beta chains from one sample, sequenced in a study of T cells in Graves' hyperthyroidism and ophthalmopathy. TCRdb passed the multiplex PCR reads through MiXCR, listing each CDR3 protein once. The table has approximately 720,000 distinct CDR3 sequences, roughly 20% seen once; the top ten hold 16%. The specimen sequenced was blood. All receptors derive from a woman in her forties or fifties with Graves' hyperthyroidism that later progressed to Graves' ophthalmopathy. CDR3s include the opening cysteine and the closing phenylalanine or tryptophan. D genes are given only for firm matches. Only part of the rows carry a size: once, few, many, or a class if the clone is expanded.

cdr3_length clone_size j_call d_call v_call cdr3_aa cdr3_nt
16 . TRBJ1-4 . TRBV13 CASRDPGGATNEKLFF TGTGCCAGCAGAGACCCTGGAGGGGCAACTAATGAAAAACTGTTTTTT
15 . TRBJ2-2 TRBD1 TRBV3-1 CASSRQGMNTGELFF TGTGCCAGCAGCCGACAGGGAATGAACACCGGGGAGCTGTTTTTT
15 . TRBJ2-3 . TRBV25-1 CASSATRGFADTQYF TGTGCCAGCAGTGCAACGAGGGGGTTCGCAGATACGCAGTATTTT
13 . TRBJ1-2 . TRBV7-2 CASSREGGRSSTF TGTGCCAGCAGCCGTGAGGGGGGCCGGTCCTCCACCTTC
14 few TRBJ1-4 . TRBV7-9 CASSLAGEHEKLFF TGTGCCAGCAGCTTAGCAGGGGAGCATGAAAAACTGTTTTTT
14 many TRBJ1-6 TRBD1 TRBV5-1 CASSLEQGYSPLHF TGCGCCAGCAGCTTGGAACAGGGGTATTCACCCCTCCACTTT
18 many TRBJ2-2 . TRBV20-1 CSAPSYAVTGTNTGELFF TGCAGTGCCCCCTCTTACGCCGTTACAGGGACTAACACCGGGGAGCTGTTTTTT
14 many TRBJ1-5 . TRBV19 CASSTGTYNQPQHF TGTGCCAGTAGTACCGGGACATATAATCAGCCCCAGCATTTT
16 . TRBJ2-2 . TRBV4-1 CASSQDDGTLTGELFF TGCGCCAGCAGCCAGGACGACGGGACACTCACCGGGGAGCTGTTTTTT
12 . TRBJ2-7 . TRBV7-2 CASSPPAVEQYF TGTGCCAGCAGCCCCCCTGCTGTCGAGCAGTACTTC
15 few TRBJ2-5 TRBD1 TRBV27 CASTQTGGLEETQYF TGTGCCAGCACGCAAACAGGGGGCCTCGAAGAGACCCAGTACTTC
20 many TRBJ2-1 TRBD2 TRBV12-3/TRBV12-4 CASSLATSGGAESSYNEQFF TGTGCCAGCAGTTTAGCGACTAGCGGGGGGGCCGAGAGCTCCTACAATGAGCAGTTCTTC
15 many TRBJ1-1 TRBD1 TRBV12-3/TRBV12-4 CASSLVAGGFTEAFF TGTGCCAGCAGTTTAGTTGCAGGGGGTTTCACTGAAGCTTTCTTT
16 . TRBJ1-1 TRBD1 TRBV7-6 CASSRGTGGLNTEAFF TGTGCCAGCAGTCGCGGGACAGGGGGCCTGAACACTGAAGCTTTCTTT
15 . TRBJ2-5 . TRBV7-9 CASSLFLRREETQYF TGTGCCAGCAGCTTATTCCTAAGACGGGAAGAGACCCAGTACTTC
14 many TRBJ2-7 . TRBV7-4 CASSLAVNRVEQYF TGTGCCAGCAGCTTAGCCGTCAACAGGGTCGAGCAGTACTTC
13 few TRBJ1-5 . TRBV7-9 CASSAGRVQPQHF TGTGCCAGCAGCGCCGGCCGGGTTCAGCCCCAGCATTTT
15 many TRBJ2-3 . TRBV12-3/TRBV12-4 CASSFRLISTDTQYF TGTGCCAGCAGTTTCCGGTTGATTAGCACAGATACGCAGTATTTT
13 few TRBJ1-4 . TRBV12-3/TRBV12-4 CASSPVGAGKLFF TGTGCCAGCAGCCCCGTAGGGGCCGGGAAACTGTTTTTT
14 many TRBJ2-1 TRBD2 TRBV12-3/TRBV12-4 CASRSGGAYNEQFF TGTGCCAGCCGGAGCGGGGGGGCCTACAATGAGCAGTTCTTC
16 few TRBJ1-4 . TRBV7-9 CASSLVPRATNEKLFF TGTGCCAGCAGCTTAGTTCCGAGAGCAACTAATGAAAAACTGTTTTTT
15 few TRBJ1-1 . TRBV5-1 CASSSEGQGGTEAFF TGCGCCAGCAGCTCCGAGGGGCAGGGTGGCACTGAAGCTTTCTTT
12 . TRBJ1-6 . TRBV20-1 CSATRSRAPLHF TGCAGTGCTACCAGGTCCCGGGCACCCCTCCACTTT
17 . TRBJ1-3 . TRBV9 CASSVGGRRSSGNTIYF TGTGCCAGCAGCGTAGGGGGCCGGAGGAGCTCTGGAAACACCATATATTTT
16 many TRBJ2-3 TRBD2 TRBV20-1 CSARDVVAGVKDTQYF TGCAGTGCTAGAGACGTGGTAGCGGGGGTCAAAGATACGCAGTATTTT